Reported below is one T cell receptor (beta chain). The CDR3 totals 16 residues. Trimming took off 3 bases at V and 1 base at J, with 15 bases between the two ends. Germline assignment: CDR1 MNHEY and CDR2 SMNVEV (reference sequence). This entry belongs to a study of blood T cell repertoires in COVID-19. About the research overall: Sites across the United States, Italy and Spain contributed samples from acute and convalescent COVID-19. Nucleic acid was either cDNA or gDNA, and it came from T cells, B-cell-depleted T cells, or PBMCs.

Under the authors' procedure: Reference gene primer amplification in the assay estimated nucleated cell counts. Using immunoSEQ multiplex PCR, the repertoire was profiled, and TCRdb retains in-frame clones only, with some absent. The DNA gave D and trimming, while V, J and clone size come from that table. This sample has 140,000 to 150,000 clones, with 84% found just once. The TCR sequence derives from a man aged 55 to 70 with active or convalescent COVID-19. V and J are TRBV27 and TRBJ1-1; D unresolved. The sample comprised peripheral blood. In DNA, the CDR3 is TGTGCCAGCAGTTTTGTGGCTTGGGAGGGGAACACTGAAGCTTTCTTT. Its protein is CASSFVAWEGNTEAFF.